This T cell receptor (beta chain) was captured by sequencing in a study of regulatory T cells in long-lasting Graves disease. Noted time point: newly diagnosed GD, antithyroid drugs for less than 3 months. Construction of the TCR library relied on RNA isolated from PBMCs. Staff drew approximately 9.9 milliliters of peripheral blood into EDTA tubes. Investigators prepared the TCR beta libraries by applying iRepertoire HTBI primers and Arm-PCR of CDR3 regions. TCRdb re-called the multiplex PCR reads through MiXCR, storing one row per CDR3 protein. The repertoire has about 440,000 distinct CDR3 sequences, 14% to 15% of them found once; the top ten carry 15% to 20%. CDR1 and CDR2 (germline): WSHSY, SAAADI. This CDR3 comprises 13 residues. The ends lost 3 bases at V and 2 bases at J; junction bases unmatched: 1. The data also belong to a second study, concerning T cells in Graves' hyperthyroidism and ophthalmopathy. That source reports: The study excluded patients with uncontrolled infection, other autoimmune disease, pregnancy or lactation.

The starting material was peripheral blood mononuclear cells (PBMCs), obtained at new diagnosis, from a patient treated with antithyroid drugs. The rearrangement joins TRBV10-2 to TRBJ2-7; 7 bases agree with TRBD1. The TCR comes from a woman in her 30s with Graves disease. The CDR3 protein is CASSEQGPYEQYF. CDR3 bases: TGCGCCAGCAGTGAACAGGGGCCCTACGAGCAGTACTTC.